Listed here are 26 T cell receptor beta chains from one sample, sequenced in a study of blood T cell repertoires in COVID-19. Clones were sequenced by immunoSEQ multiplex PCR, and TCRdb holds only the in-frame ones, with some missing. Among under 130,000 clones listed, around 90% were seen once. Sequenced input: peripheral blood. The receptors were gathered from a woman aged 55-70 years with acute or convalescent COVID-19.

J is TRBJ1-6 and V is TRBV5-1; D not resolved. The CDR3 totals 13 residues. The germline gives CDR1 SGHRS, CDR2 YFSETQ. V lost 2 bases to trimming and J lost 10 bases, with 10 bases between them. The CDR3 loop reads CASSLENESPLHF. The CDR3 coding sequence is TGCGCCAGCAGCTTAGAGAACGAATCACCCCTCCACTTT.

The rearrangement joins TRBV12-3 or TRBV12-4 to TRBJ1-3; D is ambiguous. This CDR3 has 13 residues. Trimming shortened V by 8 bases and J by 2 bases, and 10 bases separated the two germline ends. The CDR3 nucleotides read TGTGCCAGCCGATTGGCCCCTGGAAACACCATATATTTT. It translates to CASRLAPGNTIYF.

This clone was found a few times. The chain carries TRBV7-8 and TRBJ2-7, with 10 bases lining up with TRBD2. J lost 2 bases, V lost 5 bases, and 9 bases had no gene match. Per germline, CDR1 SGHVS and CDR2 FQNEAQ. The CDR3 length is 16 residues. CDR3 nucleotide sequence: TGTGCCAGCAGCAGTTCCAGACTAGCGGGCGCCTACGAGCAGTACTTC. It is translated as CASSSSRLAGAYEQYF.

V usage is TRBV11-3 and J usage is TRBJ1-1; TRBD1 might be the D (5 bases). Germline V CDR1 and CDR2: SGHNT, YENEEA. CDR3 size: 14 residues. The V and J ends lost 3 bases and 1 base respectively, with 9 bases between them. DNA for the CDR3: TGTGCCAGCAGCTTCGGGGGAAGGAACACTGAAGCTTTCTTT. Its translation: CASSFGGRNTEAFF. Variable domain in full (rest from reference TRBV11-3 and TRBJ1-1): EAGVVQSPRYKIIEKKQPVAFWCNPISGHNTLYWYLQNLGQGPELLIRYENEEAVDDSQLPKDRFSAERLKGVDSTLKIQPAELGDSAVYLCASSFGGRNTEAFFGQGTRLTVV.

The V gene is TRBV6-6, the J gene TRBJ2-1; 9 bases align to TRBD2. CDR3 length: 15 residues. Germline CDR1 MNHNY, CDR2 SVGAGI (reference sequence). V lost 6 bases, J lost 0 bases, and 3 bases stayed unmatched. This CDR3 is CASRHSGSSYNEQFF. For the CDR3, the DNA is TGTGCCAGCAGACATAGCGGGAGCTCCTACAATGAGCAGTTCTTC.

This clone showed up just once. This chain connects TRBV7-6 to TRBJ2-3; possible D gene TRBD2, 6 bases. This CDR3 is 15 amino acids long. CDR1 is SGHVS, CDR2 FNYEAQ, per germline. V gave up 2 bases and J gave up 0 bases, with 9 bases separating them. The CDR3 nucleotides are TGTGCCAGCAGCTTACTAGCGCCCAGCACAGATACGCAGTATTTT. Its protein product is CASSLLAPSTDTQYF.

CDR3 amino acids: CASSFRDTGELFF. The CDR3 DNA follows: TGTGCCAGCAGTTTCAGGGACACCGGGGAGCTGTTTTTT. This chain uses TRBV13 with TRBJ2-2, with D perhaps TRBD1 (5 bases). V lost 6 bases to trimming and J lost 3 bases, with 8 bases between them. CDR1 is PRHDT and CDR2 is FYEKMQ in the germline V gene (reference sequence). The CDR3 runs to 13 residues.

The J gene is TRBJ1-1, the V gene TRBV19; maybe TRBD1 (5 bases). The CDR3 is 11 residues long. Trimming left V 7 bases short and J 5 bases short, with 8 bases between. From germline, CDR1 is LNHDA and CDR2 SQIVND (reference sequence). CDR3 in DNA: TGTGCCAGTATAAGGACAACTGAAGCTTTCTTT. The encoded protein is CASIRTTEAFF.

This clone was counted between two and nine times. This rearrangement joins TRBV5-1 to TRBJ2-7; D possibly corresponds to TRBD2 (6 bases). The germline V gene encodes CDR1 SGHRS and CDR2 YFSETQ. The CDR3 extends over 14 amino acids. V lost 0 bases and J lost 4, with 11 bases in between. DNA of the CDR3: TGCGCCAGCAGCTTGGCGGGAGAGGGGTACGAGCAGTACTTC. It codes for CASSLAGEGYEQYF.

This rearrangement joins TRBV12-5 to TRBJ2-3; D uncertain. The CDR3 runs to 13 residues. V was cut by 3 bases and J by 2 bases, with 6 bases left in between. In germline, CDR1 is LGHNT, CDR2 FRNRAP. The DNA for the CDR3 is TGTGCTAGTGGTTTAACGGTCACAGATACGCAGTATTTT. Residues: CASGLTVTDTQYF.

This clone has just one count. The V and J genes are TRBV11-1 and TRBJ2-7; 9 bases are a match to TRBD2. The V and J ends lost 0 bases and 5 bases, in that order; junction bases with no gene match: 8. This CDR3 region has 16 residues. The germline CDR1 and CDR2 sequences are SGHAT and FQDESV (reference sequence). The CDR3 sequence: CASSLASSGRMDEQYV. CDR3 DNA sequence: TGTGCCAGCAGCTTAGCATCCAGCGGGAGGATGGACGAGCAGTACGTC.

The chain has TRBV5-1 and TRBJ1-4; 8 nucleotides align to TRBD1. CDR3 length equals 15 residues. The germline V gene encodes CDR1 SGHRS and CDR2 YFSETQ. V lost 4 bases, J lost 3 bases, and 5 bases stayed unmatched. The CDR3 reads CASSARTGSNEKLFF. Written as DNA, the CDR3 is TGCGCCAGCAGCGCCAGGACAGGGTCTAATGAAAAACTGTTTTTT.

This clone was recorded once. The rearrangement uses TRBV3-1 (or the pseudogene TRBV3-2) and TRBJ1-1; D is uncertain. This CDR3 comprises 13 residues. Germline lookup yields CDR1 LGHDT and CDR2 YNNKEL (reference sequence). V was cut by 6 bases and J by 5 bases, with 13 bases left in between. The CDR3 loop is CASSNLGETEAFF. The CDR3 DNA is TGTGCCAGCAGTAACCTAGGCGAGACTGAAGCTTTCTTT.

The J gene is TRBJ2-1, the V gene TRBV11-2, with 8 positions matching TRBD2. CDR1 is SGHAT and CDR2 is FQNNGV in the germline V gene. Losses at the gene ends were 1 base for V and 4 bases for J; bases not matched to a gene: 6. The CDR3 is 16 amino acids. The CDR3 spells CASSLGSGGPYNEQFF. In DNA form, the CDR3 reads TGTGCCAGCAGCTTAGGGTCGGGGGGGCCATACAATGAGCAGTTCTTC.

The chain recombines TRBV3-1 (or the pseudogene TRBV3-2) with TRBJ1-1; 8 bases fit TRBD1. CDR1 and CDR2 (germline): LGHDT, YNNKEL (reference sequence). The V and J ends lost 4 bases and 3 bases, in that order; junction bases with no gene match: 4. CDR3 size: 14 residues. The CDR3 nucleotides read TGTGCCAGCAGCCCAAGGACAGGGCACACTGAAGCTTTCTTT. It specifies CASSPRTGHTEAFF.

This rearrangement joins TRBV28 to TRBJ2-3; no clear D. This CDR3 is 14 amino acids long. V shed 2 bases and J shed 0 bases, with 6 bases lying between them. Germline V CDR1 and CDR2: MDHEN, SYDVKM. CDR3 amino acids: CASSLTASTDTQYF. The CDR3 region has the DNA TGTGCCAGCAGTTTAACAGCTAGCACAGATACGCAGTATTTT.

The J gene is TRBJ2-1, the V gene TRBV27, with TRBD2 as a possible D gene (6 bases). The V gene lost 2 bases and the J gene lost 10 bases, with 9 bases spanning the gap. This CDR3 has 12 amino acids. The germline V gene encodes CDR1 MNHEY and CDR2 SMNVEV (reference sequence). Here the CDR3 reads CASSLRRAEQFF. The CDR3 DNA reads as TGTGCCAGCAGTTTAAGGAGGGCAGAGCAGTTCTTC.

The chain combines TRBV6-6 with TRBJ1-5; D call uncertain. This CDR3 is 12 amino acids long. Trimming pared 0 bases from V and 5 bases from J, leaving 2 bases between. Germline V lookup: CDR1 MNHNY, CDR2 SVGAGI (reference sequence). The chain's CDR3 is CASSYSDQPQHF. The CDR3 nucleotides are TGTGCCAGCAGTTACTCCGATCAGCCCCAGCATTTT.

This clone was seen once. The V and J genes are TRBV19 and TRBJ1-5, with D perhaps TRBD1 (5 bases). From germline, CDR1 is LNHDA and CDR2 SQIVND (reference sequence). The CDR3 is 16 residues long. With 2 bases removed from V and 4 bases from J, the gap between germline ends came to 15 bases. CDR3 nucleotide sequence: TGTGCCAGTAGTATATACGGGGGAGCGGAAAATCAGCCCCAGCATTTT. It codes for CASSIYGGAENQPQHF.

This chain links TRBV9 with TRBJ2-2; no clear D gene. Trimming removed 0 bases at V and 6 bases at J, with 6 bases between. CDR1 is SGDLS, CDR2 YYNGEE, per germline. The CDR3 has 13 amino acids. CDR3 region: CASSVATAGELFF. CDR3 bases: TGTGCCAGCAGCGTAGCTACGGCCGGGGAGCTGTTTTTT.

The chain combines TRBV18 with TRBJ1-3; D possibly corresponds to TRBD1 (6 bases). Germline CDR1 reads KGHSH; CDR2 reads LQKENI. The CDR3 extends over 17 amino acids. Between the trimmed V and J ends, which lost 3 bases and 0 bases, there was a span of 15 bases. The CDR3 coding sequence is TGTGCCAGCTCACCCGGGACACCTAACAGCTCTGGAAACACCATATATTTT. It specifies CASSPGTPNSSGNTIYF.

This clone was counted only a few times. The chain joins TRBV19 to TRBJ1-1, with 7 positions matching TRBD1. CDR1 and CDR2 (germline): LNHDA, SQIVND (reference sequence). V was pared by 1 base and J by 4 bases, with 6 bases of the junction left unmatched. The CDR3 totals 15 residues. The CDR3 nucleotides are TGTGCCAGTAGTATAGTTTTTCAGGGGGTCACTGAAGCTTTCTTT. The encoded protein is CASSIVFQGVTEAFF.

The rearrangement joins TRBV2 to TRBJ1-5; D perhaps matches TRBD1 (5 bases). Trimming took 4 bases from V and 6 from J, leaving 10 bases between them. Germline CDR1 and CDR2: SNHLY and FYNNEI. This CDR3 has 13 residues. Here the CDR3 reads CASSGRTLQPQHF. The DNA of the CDR3 is TGTGCCAGCAGTGGAAGGACACTTCAGCCCCAGCATTTT.

V and J are TRBV3-1 (or the pseudogene TRBV3-2) and TRBJ1-2, with D possibly being TRBD1 (6 bases). The CDR3 is made up of 13 amino acids. The V gene's germline CDR1 is LGHDT and CDR2 YNNKEL (reference sequence). Trimming took off 2 bases at V and 7 bases at J, with 11 bases between the two ends. CDR3 nucleotide sequence: TGTGCCAGCAGCCAAACAGGGTTAACTGGCTACACCTTC. Encoded protein: CASSQTGLTGYTF.

This clone occurred a few times. The chain employs TRBV20-1 and TRBJ2-3; 9 nucleotides align to TRBD2. Germline CDR1 is DFQATT and CDR2 is SNEGSKA (reference sequence). V shed 3 bases, J shed 3 bases, and the junction held 10 bases outside the gene matches. CDR3 size: 16 residues. CDR3 sequence: CSASQRRAGGTDTQYF. CDR3 nucleotides: TGCAGTGCTAGTCAGAGGAGAGCGGGAGGAACAGATACGCAGTATTTT.

The V gene is TRBV5-1, the J gene TRBJ2-6; weak D call: TRBD1 (8 bases). This CDR3 contains 15 residues. Germline V CDR1 and CDR2: SGHRS, YFSETQ. V lost 5 bases and J 4 bases, leaving 13 bases between the germline ends. CDR3 DNA: TGCGCCAGCAGTACAGGGGGGGCCGGGGCCAACGTCCTGACTTTC. Protein product: CASSTGGAGANVLTF. Full variable domain (rest looked up from reference TRBV5-1 and TRBJ2-6): KAGVTQTPRYLIKTRGQQVTLSCSPISGHRSVSWYQQTPGQGLQFLFEYFSETQRNKGNFPGRFSGRQFSNSRSEMNVSTLELGDSALYLCASSTGGAGANVLTFGAGSRLTVL.